The T cell receptor (beta chain) described here comes from a study of regulatory T cells in long-lasting Graves disease. Notes on the study in general: TRBV28 was favored in persistent disease, as were TRBJ1-2 and TRBJ2-5. The sample size was small, and this may have reduced accuracy.

The time point: newly diagnosed GD, antithyroid drugs for less than 3 months. PBMCs were the source of the RNA used for TCR sequencing. CDR3 length equals 15 residues. Germline assignment: CDR1 SGDLS and CDR2 YYNGEE. Deletions cut 0 bases from V and 3 bases from J, with 13 bases between. Building the TCR beta libraries relied on iRepertoire HTBI primers, and CDR3 regions underwent Arm-PCR. MiXCR, run by TCRdb on the multiplex PCR reads, gives a single entry per CDR3 protein. The table includes 350,000 to 500,000 distinct CDR3 sequences, 12% to 15% detected once. This clonotype was seen only a few times. Its antigen remains unknown. These data were likewise used in another study, on T cells in Graves' hyperthyroidism and ophthalmopathy. That study reports: HTBI primers were the set used in a first-round RT-PCR of the TCR CDR3. The blood repertoire included most of the expanded thyroid clonotypes above 0.001.

This chain uses TRBV9 with TRBJ2-7; possibly TRBD1 or TRBD2 for D (5 bases each). The TCR sequence derives from a woman in her forties or fifties with Graves disease. The input for sequencing was peripheral blood mononuclear cells (PBMCs), taken at new diagnosis, from a patient treated with antithyroid drugs. CDR3 in DNA: TGTGCCAGCAGCGTAGCTACTGGGACCAGCTACGAGCAGTACTTC. This codes for CASSVATGTSYEQYF.